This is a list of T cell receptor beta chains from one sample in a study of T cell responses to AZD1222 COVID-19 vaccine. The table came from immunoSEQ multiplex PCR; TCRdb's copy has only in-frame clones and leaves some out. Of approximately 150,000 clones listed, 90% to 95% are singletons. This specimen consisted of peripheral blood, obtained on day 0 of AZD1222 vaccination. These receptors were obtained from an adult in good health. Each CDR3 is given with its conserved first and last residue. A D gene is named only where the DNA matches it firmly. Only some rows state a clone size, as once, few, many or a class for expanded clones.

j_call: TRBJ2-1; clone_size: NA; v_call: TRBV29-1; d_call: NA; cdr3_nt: TGCAGCGTTAGGGACACCACCAATGAGCAGTTCTTC; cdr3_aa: CSVRDTTNEQFF
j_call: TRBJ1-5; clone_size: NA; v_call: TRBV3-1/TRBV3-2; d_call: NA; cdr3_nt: TGTGCCAGCAGCCTATTCGCTAGCAATCAGCCCCAGCATTTT; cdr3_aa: CASSLFASNQPQHF
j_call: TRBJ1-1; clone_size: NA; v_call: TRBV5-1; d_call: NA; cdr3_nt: TGCGCCAGCAGCAGAACCCTTTCAGAGGCTGAAGCTTTCTTT; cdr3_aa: CASSRTLSEAEAFF
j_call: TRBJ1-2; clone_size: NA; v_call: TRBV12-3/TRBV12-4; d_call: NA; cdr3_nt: TGTGCCAGCAGTTTGATAGACAGCTATGGCTACACCTTC; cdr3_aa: CASSLIDSYGYTF
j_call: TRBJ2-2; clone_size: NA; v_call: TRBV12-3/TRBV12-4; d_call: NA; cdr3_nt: TGTGCCAGCAGTTTATCTGTCGGGGAGCTGTTTTTT; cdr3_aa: CASSLSVGELFF
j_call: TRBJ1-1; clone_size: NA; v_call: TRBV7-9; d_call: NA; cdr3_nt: TGTGCCAGCAGCTTATCGAGTCAGAACACTGAAGCTTTCTTT; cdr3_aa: CASSLSSQNTEAFF
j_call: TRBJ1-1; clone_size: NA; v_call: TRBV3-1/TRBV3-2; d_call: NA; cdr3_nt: TGTGCCAGCAGACACCGGGGACCGAACACTGAAGCTTTCTTT; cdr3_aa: CASRHRGPNTEAFF
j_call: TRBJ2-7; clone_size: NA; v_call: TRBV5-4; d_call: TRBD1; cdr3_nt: TGTGCCAGCAGCTTGGGGGGGACAGGGGCCGAGCAGTACTTC; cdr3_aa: CASSLGGTGAEQYF
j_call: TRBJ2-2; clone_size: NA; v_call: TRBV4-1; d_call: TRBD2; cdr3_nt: TGCGCCAGCAGCCCTAGCGGGGGGGCCAGTTTCGGGGAGCTGTTTTTT; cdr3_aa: CASSPSGGASFGELFF
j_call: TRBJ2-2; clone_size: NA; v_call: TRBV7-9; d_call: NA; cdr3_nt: TGTGCCAGCAGCTTATCAGGGGCCACCGGGGAGCTGTTTTTT; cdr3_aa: CASSLSGATGELFF
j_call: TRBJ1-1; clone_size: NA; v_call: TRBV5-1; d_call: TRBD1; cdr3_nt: TGCGCCAGCAGCCCGACAGGGGAGACTGAAGCTTTCTTT; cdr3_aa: CASSPTGETEAFF
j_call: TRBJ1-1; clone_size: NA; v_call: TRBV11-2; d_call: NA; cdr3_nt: TGTGCCAGCAGCTTGCTAGGGGAGACTGAAGCTTTCTTT; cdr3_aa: CASSLLGETEAFF
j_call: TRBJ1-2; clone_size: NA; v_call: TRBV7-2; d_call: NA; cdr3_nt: TGTGCCAGCAGCTTAGTGGGGTCCTATGGCTACACCTTC; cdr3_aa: CASSLVGSYGYTF
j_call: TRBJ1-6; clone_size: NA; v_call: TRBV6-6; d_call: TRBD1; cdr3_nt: TGTGCCAACGGACAGGGAAGTTCACCCCTCCACTTT; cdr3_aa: CANGQGSSPLHF
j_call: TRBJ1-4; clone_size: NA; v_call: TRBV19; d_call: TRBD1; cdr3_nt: TGTGCCAGTAGGGACAGGAGCATCGCAACTAATGAAAAACTGTTTTTT; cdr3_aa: CASRDRSIATNEKLFF
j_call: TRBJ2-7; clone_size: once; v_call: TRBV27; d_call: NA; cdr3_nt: TGTGCCAGCAGAGGGTTAGGGGACGGTATGTCCGAGCAGTACTTC; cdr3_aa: CASRGLGDGMSEQYF
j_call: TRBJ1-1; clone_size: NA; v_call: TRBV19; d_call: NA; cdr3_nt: TGTGCCAGTAGTCCAGGACGGGCTGAAGCTTTCTTT; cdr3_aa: CASSPGRAEAFF
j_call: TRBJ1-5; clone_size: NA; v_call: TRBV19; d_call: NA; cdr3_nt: TGTGCCAGTAGTATAGATCTGGGAACGGGGGTCTCTCAGCCCCAGCATTTT; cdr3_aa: CASSIDLGTGVSQPQHF
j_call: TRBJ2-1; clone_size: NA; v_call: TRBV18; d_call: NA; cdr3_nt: TGTGCCAGCTCACCTAGGCAGGGGATCGACAATGAGCAGTTCTTC; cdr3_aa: CASSPRQGIDNEQFF
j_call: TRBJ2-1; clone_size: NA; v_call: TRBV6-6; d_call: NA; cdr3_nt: TGTGCCAGCAGTCTCTATTCGGGCACCAACAATGAGCAGTTCTTC; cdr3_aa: CASSLYSGTNNEQFF
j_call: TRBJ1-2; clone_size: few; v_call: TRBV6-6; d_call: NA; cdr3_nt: TGTGCCAGCCGTATAGGGCTGGGGGCAACTAACTATGGCTACACCTTC; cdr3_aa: CASRIGLGATNYGYTF
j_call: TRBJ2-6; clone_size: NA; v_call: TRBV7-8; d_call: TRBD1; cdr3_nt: TGTGCCAGCAGCTTACCAACAGGGGGCTCTGGGGCCAACGTCCTGACTTTC; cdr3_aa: CASSLPTGGSGANVLTF
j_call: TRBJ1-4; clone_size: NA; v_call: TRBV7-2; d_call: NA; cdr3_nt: TGTGCCAGCAGCTTAGCTAAGACCGGTGAAAAACTGTTTTTT; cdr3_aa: CASSLAKTGEKLFF
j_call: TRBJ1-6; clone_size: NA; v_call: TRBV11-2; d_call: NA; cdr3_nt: TGTGCCAGCAGCTTAGCCCCGGACAGTAATTCACCCCTCCACTTT; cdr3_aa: CASSLAPDSNSPLHF
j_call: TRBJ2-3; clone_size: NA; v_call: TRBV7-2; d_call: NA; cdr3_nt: TGTGCCAGCACCCTAGGGGGGGGCGGACGCGGGGATACGCAGTATTTT; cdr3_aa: CASTLGGGGRGDTQYF
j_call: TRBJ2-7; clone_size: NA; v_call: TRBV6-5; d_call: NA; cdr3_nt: TGTGCCAGCAGTTACTCCTCGCCGGGCGAGCAGTACTTC; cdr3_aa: CASSYSSPGEQYF
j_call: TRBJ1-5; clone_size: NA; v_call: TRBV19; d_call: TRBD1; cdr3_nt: TGTGCCAGTAGTGTCCCAGGGGGTCAGCCCCAGCATTTT; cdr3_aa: CASSVPGGQPQHF
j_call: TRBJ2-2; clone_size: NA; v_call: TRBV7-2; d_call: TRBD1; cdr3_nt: TGTGCCAGCCGGGGACAGGGTTACACCGGGGAGCTGTTTTTT; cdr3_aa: CASRGQGYTGELFF
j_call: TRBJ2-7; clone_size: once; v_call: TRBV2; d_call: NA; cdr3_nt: TGTGCCAGCAGCAGTGTAGGGCAGGGGTCCTCCTACGAGCAGTACTTC; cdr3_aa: CASSSVGQGSSYEQYF
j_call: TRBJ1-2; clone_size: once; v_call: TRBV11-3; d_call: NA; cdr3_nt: TGTGCCAGCAGCCCTACAGGGATTCTCTATGGCTACACCTTC; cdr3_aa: CASSPTGILYGYTF
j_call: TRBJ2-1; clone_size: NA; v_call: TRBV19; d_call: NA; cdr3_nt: TGTGCCAGTACCGCAATATACAGATTCCCCTACAATGAGCAGTTCTTC; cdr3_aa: CASTAIYRFPYNEQFF
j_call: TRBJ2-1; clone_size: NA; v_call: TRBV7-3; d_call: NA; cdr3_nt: TGTGCCAGCAGCTTACGGATGGAGTATGAGCAGTTCTTC; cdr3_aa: CASSLRMEYEQFF
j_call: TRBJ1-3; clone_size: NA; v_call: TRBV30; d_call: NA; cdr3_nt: TGTGCCTGGGGTCGGTCCGAAAACACCATATATTTT; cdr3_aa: CAWGRSENTIYF
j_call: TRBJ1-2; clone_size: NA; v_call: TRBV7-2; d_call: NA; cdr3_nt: TGTGCCAGCAGCTTAGTCAGGACGGTCTATGGCTACACCTTC; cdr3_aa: CASSLVRTVYGYTF
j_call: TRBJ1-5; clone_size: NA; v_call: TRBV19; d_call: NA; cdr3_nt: TGTGCCAGTAACGGGGGACGCAATCAGCCCCAGCATTTT; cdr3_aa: CASNGGRNQPQHF
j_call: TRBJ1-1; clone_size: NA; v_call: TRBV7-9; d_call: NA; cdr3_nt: TGTGCCAGCAGCGGCGGGAGGGGTAGCGACACTGAAGCTTTCTTT; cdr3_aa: CASSGGRGSDTEAFF
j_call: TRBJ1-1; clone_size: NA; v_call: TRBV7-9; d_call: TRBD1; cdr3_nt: TGTGCCAGTACCGGGACAGGGAACACTGAAGCTTTCTTT; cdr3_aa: CASTGTGNTEAFF
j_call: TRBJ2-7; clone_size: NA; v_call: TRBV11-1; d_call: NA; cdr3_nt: TGTGCCAGCAGCTTAGGCGGCGAAGGACAGACCCACGAGCAGTACTTC; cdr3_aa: CASSLGGEGQTHEQYF
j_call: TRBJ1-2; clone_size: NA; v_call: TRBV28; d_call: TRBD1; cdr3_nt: TGTGCCAGCAAACCGGGACAGGGGCGCTATGGCTACACCTTC; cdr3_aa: CASKPGQGRYGYTF
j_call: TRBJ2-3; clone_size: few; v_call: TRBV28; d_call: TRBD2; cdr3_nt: TGTGCCAGCAGCACCTCCTTTGGACTAGCGGGTGAGACAGATACGCAGTATTTT; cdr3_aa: CASSTSFGLAGETDTQYF
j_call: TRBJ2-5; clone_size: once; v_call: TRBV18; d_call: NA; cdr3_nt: TGTGCCAGCTCACCGACCGGGTTACCAGAGACCCAGTACTTC; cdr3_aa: CASSPTGLPETQYF